The T cell receptor (beta chain) described here comes from a study of human T cells and chemical hapten exposure (dated by TCRdb to the early 2020s). Some background on the complete study: For sensitization, 2% DPC in acetone was applied to a roughly 2 cm by roughly 2 cm area of upper inner arm skin. Throughout the approximately 22-week study period, patients were also given weekly therapeutic DPC doses on the scalp. Patch testing was done on the upper back using Finn chambers containing 0.01% DPC, and results were scored after 6 days according to International Contact Dermatitis Research Group standards. Alopecia areata with under or over 50% scalp involvement, alopecia totalis and alopecia universalis were represented in the patient cohort, which was mostly female. Libraries were pooled for sequencing, and per-sample TCR yields varied mainly because of small differences in library volumes within the pool. This study followed changes in the peripheral blood TCR repertoire in vivo during primary and secondary sensitization of alopecia patients to the hapten diphenylcyclopropenone (DPC). Blood samples were taken from patients before sensitization (week 0) and at 2, 6 and about 24 weeks after DPC sensitization. For TCR sequencing, blood came from 25 to 35 alopecia patients at anywhere from one to four time points (pre-sensitization, 2, 6 and 24 weeks). Findings and caveats that apply to the study as a whole: Patch test score was positively correlated with the number of PT1 expanded TCRs, with significance at thresholds 8, 16 and 32 but not at 4. Expanded TCRs formed significantly more large CDR3 similarity clusters than pre-sensitization or healthy control sets, consistent with antigen-driven responses. Alopecia, a presumed autoimmune disease, was present in all patients, so the immune response of the patients might differ from that of healthy individuals. The number of TCRs above 1 in 1000 frequency did not change with DPC sensitization; there was no evidence of global repertoire structure alterations. After repeated subsampling, the strength of the expansion versus patch-test correlation and the threshold at which it became significant changed.

Reading the label with the study, this specimen's time point is: pre-sensitization, week 0. Reading the label with the study, this specimen's treatment or condition is: therapeutic diphenylcyclopropenone sensitization with weekly scalp DPC. At every patch-test visit, the blood draw took place before the patch test was put on. Patients were considered eligible if aged 18 to 70, diagnosed with alopecia and deemed suitable for DPC therapy, and patients were excluded if pregnant. Unfractionated whole blood was collected in Tempus Blood RNA tubes, and total RNA was extracted from that blood. The receptor library was made with RACE. The sequencer listed for this sample is NextSeq 500. Library preparation attached unique molecular identifiers to individual cDNA molecules for quantitative, reproducible TCR counting. Both TCR alpha and TCR beta chains were sequenced from each blood RNA sample. In the original analysis: Samples had a median of about 90,000 TCRs, with a range from roughly 20,000 to 690,600. The Decombinator software suite was used to annotate V, J and CDR3 in the TCR reads. For PS versus PT1 abundance plots, all samples were subsampled to the same number of TCRs (28,000). TCRs were defined as expanded if absent before sensitization and observed at least eight times at the 2-week time point. TCRdb trimmed public reads at Q25 via fastp, called clones via MiXCR and kept in-frame beta chains. Entries that share a CDR3 protein sequence are merged under the most common genes and DNA. TCRdb, not the original authors, processed these V and J calls. The sample table shows 300,000 to 450,000 distinct CDR3 sequences, and more than 4.5% are seen once. Approximately 2.8% of the sample rests with the top ten.

V is reduced by 7 bases and J by 0 bases, leaving a spacing of 13 bases between them. CDR1 and CDR2 are read off the germline V gene as MDHEN and SYDVKM. The CDR3 contains 15 residues, cysteine and phenylalanine counted. Just CDR3 DNA is preserved here, 45 bases in frame from base 1. The table lists this clonotype with a few counts. Its target antigen remains unknown. No qualities accompany the bases; no much larger clone lies one base away. Sample: whole blood, taken in connection with sensitization to the hapten diphenylcyclopropenone (DPC). This receptor was obtained from a woman between 45 and 60 years old with alopecia areata. Some clones in this sample may be carry-over from other donors' samples. The chain joins TRBV28 to TRBJ2-1, and the D gene may be TRBD2, 6 bases matching. The nucleotide sequence reads as follows: TGTGCCAGCACCCGAGGCGGGGACTCCTACAATGAGCAGTTCTTC. It translates to CASTRGGDSYNEQFF.